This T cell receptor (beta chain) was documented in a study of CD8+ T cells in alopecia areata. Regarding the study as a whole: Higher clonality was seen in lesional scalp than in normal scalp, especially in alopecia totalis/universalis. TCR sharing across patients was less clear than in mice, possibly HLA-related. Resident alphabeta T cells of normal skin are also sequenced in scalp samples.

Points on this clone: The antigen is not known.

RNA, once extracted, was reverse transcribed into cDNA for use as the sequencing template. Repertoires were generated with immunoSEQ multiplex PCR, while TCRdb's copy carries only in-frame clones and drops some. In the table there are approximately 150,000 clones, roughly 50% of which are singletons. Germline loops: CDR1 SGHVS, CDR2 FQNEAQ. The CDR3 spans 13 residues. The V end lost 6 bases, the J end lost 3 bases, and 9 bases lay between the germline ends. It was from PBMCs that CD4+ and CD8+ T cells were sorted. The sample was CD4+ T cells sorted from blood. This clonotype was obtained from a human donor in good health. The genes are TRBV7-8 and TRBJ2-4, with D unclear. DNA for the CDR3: TGTGCCAGCAGTACAAGGCTCAAAAACATTCAGTACTTC. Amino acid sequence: CASSTRLKNIQYF.